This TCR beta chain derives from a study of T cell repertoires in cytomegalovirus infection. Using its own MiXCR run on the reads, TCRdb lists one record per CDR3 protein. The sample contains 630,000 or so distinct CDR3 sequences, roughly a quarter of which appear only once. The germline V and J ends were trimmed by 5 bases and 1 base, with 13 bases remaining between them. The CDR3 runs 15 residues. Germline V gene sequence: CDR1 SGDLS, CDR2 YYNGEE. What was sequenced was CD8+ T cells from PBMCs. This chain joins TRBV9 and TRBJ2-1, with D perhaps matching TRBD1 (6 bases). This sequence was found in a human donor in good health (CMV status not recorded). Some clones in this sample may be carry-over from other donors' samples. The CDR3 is CASRNTGRSYNEQFF. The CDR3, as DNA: TGTGCCAGCAGGAATACAGGGCGGTCCTACAATGAGCAGTTCTTC.